These 2 T cell receptor beta chains were sequenced from one sample in a study of blood T cells in healthy people across ages. For the second PCR, which ran for roughly 6 to 11 cycles, a sample-barcoded 5' primer and a J-beta primer mix were used. TCRdb recomputed calls from the 5' RACE reads with MiXCR, one row per CDR3 protein. The data contain fewer than 900,000 distinct CDR3 sequences, roughly 44% of them singletons. The specimen sequenced was blood. The receptors were sampled from an older woman in good health.

The rearrangement uses TRBV21-1 and TRBJ1-2; the DNA was not used to check the table's D call, TRBD1. TRBV21-1 is assigned pseudogene status. The CDR3 has 15 residues. As DNA, the CDR3 is TGTGCCAGCAGCACGCCGGGACAATACAACTATGGCTACACCTTC. It is translated as CASSTPGQYNYGYTF.

This clonotype turned up a few times. The chain is built from TRBV7-9 and TRBJ1-2; no clear D gene. Trimming cost V 5 bases and J 2 bases, with 12 bases left between them. Looked up from germline, CDR1 is SEHNR and CDR2 is FQNEAQ (reference sequence). CDR3 length: 14 amino acids. CDR3 nucleotide sequence: TGTGCCAGCAGCCGGGAGCCGGCCAACTATGGCTACACCTTC. Amino acids: CASSREPANYGYTF.